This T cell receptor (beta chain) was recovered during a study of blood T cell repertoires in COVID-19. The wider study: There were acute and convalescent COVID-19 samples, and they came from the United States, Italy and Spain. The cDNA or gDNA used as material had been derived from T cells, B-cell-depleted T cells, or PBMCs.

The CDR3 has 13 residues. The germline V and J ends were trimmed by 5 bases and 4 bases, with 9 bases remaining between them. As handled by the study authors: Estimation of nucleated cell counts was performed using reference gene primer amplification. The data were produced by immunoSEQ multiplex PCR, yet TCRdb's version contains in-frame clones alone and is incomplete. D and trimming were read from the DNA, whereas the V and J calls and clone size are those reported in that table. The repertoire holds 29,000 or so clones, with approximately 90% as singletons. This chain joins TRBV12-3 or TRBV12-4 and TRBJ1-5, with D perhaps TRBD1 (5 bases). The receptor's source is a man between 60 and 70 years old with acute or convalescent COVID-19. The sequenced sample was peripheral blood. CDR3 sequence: CASSGAYNQPQHF. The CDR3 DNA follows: TGTGCCAGCAGTGGGGCCTATAATCAGCCCCAGCATTTT.